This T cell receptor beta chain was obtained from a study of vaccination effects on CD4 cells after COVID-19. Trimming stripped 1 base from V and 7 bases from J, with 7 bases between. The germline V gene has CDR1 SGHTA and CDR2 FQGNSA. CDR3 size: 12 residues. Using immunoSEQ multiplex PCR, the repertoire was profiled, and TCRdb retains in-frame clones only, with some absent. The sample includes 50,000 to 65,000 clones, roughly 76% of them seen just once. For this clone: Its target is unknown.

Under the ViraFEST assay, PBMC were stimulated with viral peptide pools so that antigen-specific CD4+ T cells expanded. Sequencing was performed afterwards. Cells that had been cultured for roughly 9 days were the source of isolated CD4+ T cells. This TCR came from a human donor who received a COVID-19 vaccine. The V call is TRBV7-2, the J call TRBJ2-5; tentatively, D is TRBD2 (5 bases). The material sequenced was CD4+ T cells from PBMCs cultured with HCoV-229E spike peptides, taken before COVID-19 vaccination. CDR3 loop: CASSLGRGTQYF. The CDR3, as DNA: TGTGCCAGCAGCTTAGGACGGGGGACCCAGTACTTC.